Included here is one T cell receptor (beta chain) sequence, with context. Its antigen is still unknown. This entry belongs to a study of cytomegalovirus exposure and HLA in healthy donors. Across the study: Researchers previously reported finding 90 million to 130 million unique TCR beta sequences from approximately 190 million T cells.

Whole-study findings and limits: Confirmation was obtained in vitro that a few CMV-associated chains are specific for CMV antigens.

When sampled, the donors appeared nominally healthy, though they likely had unrecorded immune exposures. CDR3 size: 17 residues. The V gene end was trimmed by 1 base and the J gene end by 5 bases; junction bases not matched to a gene: 8. The germline gives CDR1 LGHNA, CDR2 YNFKEQ. In the PCR, 60 Vbeta and 13 Jbeta primers were used. Produced via immunoSEQ multiplex PCR; TCRdb's table is partial and in-frame only. The sample lists some 90,000 clones, around three quarters occurring once. The clonotype was recovered from a man aged 40-49 years in good health and CMV-seronegative. What was sequenced was PBMCs. V is TRBV4-2 and J is TRBJ2-2; TRBD1 aligns across 9 bases. The CDR3 sequence is CASSQVRGQGGTGELFF. The CDR3 nucleotides read TGTGCCAGCAGCCAAGTTAGGGGACAGGGAGGAACCGGGGAGCTGTTTTTT.